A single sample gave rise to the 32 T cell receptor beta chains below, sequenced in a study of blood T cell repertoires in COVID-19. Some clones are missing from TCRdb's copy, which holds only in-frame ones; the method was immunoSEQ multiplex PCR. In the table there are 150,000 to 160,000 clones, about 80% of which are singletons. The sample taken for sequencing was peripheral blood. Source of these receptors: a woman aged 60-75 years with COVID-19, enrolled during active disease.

DNA for the CDR3: TGCGCCAGCAGTGTGGGAGGCAAGAATGGCTACACCTTC. Protein product: CASSVGGKNGYTF. The chain is built from TRBV10-2 and TRBJ1-2; D is unresolved. With 4 bases removed from V and 6 bases from J, the gap between germline ends came to 12 bases. This CDR3 has 13 amino acids. Per the germline V gene, CDR1 is WSHSY and CDR2 is SAAADI.

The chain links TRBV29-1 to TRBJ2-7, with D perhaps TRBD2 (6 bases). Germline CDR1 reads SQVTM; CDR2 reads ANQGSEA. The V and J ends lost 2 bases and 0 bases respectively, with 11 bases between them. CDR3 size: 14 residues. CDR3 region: CSVELAPASYEQYF. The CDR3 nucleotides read TGCAGCGTTGAACTAGCGCCCGCCTCCTACGAGCAGTACTTC.

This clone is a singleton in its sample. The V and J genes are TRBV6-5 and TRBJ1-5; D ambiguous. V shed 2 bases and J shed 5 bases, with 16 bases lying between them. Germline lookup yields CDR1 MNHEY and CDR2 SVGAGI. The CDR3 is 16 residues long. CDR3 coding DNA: TGTGCCAGCAGTTACCCCTCTACGGGGTTCCATCAGCCCCAGCATTTT. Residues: CASSYPSTGFHQPQHF.

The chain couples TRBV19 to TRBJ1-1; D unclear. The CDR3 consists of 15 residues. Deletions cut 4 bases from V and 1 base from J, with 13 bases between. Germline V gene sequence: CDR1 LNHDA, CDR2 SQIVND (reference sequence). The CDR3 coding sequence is TGTGCCAGTAGTACCTGGGCGCAAGGGAACACTGAAGCTTTCTTT. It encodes CASSTWAQGNTEAFF.

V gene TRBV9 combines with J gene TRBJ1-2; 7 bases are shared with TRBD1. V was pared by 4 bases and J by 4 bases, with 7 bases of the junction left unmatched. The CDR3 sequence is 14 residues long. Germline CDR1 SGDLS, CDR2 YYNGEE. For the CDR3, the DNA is TGTGCCAGCAGCACCGGACAGGCGGGCTATGGCTACACCTTC. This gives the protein CASSTGQAGYGYTF.

The CDR3 protein is CASRPGGGATDTQYF. CDR3 sequence (DNA): TGTGCCAGCAGGCCGGGCGGGGGGGCCACAGATACGCAGTATTTT. This chain joins TRBV9 and TRBJ2-3; 9 bases are a match to TRBD2. CDR1 and CDR2 from the germline V gene are SGDLS and YYNGEE. This CDR3 contains 15 residues. The J segment lost 2 bases and the V segment lost 5 bases, leaving 6 bases of the junction unmatched.

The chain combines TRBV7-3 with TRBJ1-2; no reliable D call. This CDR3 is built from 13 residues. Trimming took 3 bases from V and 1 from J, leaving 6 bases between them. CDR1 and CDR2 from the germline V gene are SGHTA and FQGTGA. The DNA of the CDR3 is TGTGCCAGCAGCTTGAACTATAACTATGGCTACACCTTC. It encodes CASSLNYNYGYTF.

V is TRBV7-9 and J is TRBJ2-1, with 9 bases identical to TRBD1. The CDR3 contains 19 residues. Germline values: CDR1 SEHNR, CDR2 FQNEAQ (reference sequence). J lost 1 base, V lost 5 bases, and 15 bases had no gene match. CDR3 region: CASSPPRDRVKSSYNEQFF. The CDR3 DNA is TGTGCCAGCAGCCCACCTCGGGACAGGGTTAAGAGTTCCTACAATGAGCAGTTCTTC.

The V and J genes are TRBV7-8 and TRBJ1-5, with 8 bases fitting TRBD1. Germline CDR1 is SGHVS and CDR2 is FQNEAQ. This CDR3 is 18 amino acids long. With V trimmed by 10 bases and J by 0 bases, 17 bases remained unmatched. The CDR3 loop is CATRSTGASSNSNQPQHF. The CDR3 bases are TGTGCCACGCGTTCGACAGGGGCTAGCTCGAATAGCAATCAGCCCCAGCATTTT.

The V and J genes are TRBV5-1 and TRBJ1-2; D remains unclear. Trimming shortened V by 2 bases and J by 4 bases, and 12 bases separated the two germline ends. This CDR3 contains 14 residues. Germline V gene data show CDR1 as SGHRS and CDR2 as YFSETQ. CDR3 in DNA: TGCGCCAGCAGCTTATCGGAGGGCCGCTATGGCTACACCTTC. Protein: CASSLSEGRYGYTF.

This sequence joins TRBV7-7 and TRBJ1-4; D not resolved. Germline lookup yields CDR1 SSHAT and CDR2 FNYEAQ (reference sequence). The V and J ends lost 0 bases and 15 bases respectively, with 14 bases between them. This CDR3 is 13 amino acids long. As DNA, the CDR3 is TGTGCCAGCAGCTTAGCGTTGGGCAGTTTTTTGTTTTTT. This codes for CASSLALGSFLFF.

DNA of the CDR3: TGCGCCAGCAGCCTGGGGACAGGGAGCCTCCACTTT. It codes for CASSLGTGSLHF. The rearrangement uses TRBV5-1 and TRBJ1-6; 9 nucleotides align to TRBD1. The CDR3 sequence is 12 residues long. V was pared by 4 bases and J by 15 bases, with 5 bases of the junction left unmatched. In germline, CDR1 is SGHRS, CDR2 YFSETQ. Looking up the rest from reference TRBV5-1 and TRBJ1-6 gives the full variable domain: KAGVTQTPRYLIKTRGQQVTLSCSPISGHRSVSWYQQTPGQGLQFLFEYFSETQRNKGNFPGRFSGRQFSNSRSEMNVSTLELGDSALYLCASSLGTGSLHFGNGTRLTVT.

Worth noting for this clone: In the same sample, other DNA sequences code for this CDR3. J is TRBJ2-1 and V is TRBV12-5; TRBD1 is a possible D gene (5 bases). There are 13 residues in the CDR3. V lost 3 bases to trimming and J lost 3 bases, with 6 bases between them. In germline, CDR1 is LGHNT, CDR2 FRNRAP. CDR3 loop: CASGLDSYNEQFF. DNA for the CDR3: TGTGCTAGTGGTTTAGACAGCTACAATGAGCAGTTCTTC.

CDR3: CASSPLSTDTQYF. The DNA for the CDR3 is TGTGCCAGCTCACCCCTGAGCACAGATACGCAGTATTTT. J is TRBJ2-3 and V is TRBV18; D is unclear. The CDR3 loop spans 13 amino acids. Trimming removed 3 bases at V and 0 bases at J, with 4 bases between. CDR1 KGHSH and CDR2 LQKENI come from the germline V gene.

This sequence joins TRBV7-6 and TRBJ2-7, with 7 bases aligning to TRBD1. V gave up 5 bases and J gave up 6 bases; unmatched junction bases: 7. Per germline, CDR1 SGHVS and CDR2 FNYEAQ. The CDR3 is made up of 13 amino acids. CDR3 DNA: TGTGCCAGCAGCCCGCTGACAGGGAGCGAGCAGTACTTC. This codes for CASSPLTGSEQYF.

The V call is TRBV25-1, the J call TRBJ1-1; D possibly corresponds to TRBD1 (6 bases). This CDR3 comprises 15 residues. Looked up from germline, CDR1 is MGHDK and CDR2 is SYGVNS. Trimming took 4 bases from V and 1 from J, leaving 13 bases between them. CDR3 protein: CASSGTGTKNTEAFF. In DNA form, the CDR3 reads TGTGCCAGCAGTGGGACCGGGACAAAGAACACTGAAGCTTTCTTT.

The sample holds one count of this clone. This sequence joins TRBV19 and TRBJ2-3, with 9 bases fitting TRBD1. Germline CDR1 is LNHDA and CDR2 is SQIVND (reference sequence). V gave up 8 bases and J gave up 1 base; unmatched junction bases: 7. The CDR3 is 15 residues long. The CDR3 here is CASGLGTGRTDTQYF. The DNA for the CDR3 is TGTGCCAGTGGTTTAGGGACAGGGCGCACAGATACGCAGTATTTT.

The CDR3 sequence: CASSAGLAGGPRTDTQYF. The DNA of the CDR3 is TGTGCCAGCAGTGCGGGACTAGCGGGAGGGCCCCGCACAGATACGCAGTATTTT. The chain links TRBV6-1 to TRBJ2-3; 16 nucleotides line up with TRBD2. CDR3 length equals 18 residues. Germline lookup yields CDR1 MNHNS and CDR2 SASEGT. V lost 4 bases and J lost 1; bases outside the gene matches: 5.

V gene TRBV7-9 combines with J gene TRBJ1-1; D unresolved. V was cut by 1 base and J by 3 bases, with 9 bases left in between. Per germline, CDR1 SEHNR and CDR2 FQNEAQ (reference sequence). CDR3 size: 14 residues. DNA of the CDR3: TGTGCCAGCAGCTTAGTTGCGCCGTACACTGAAGCTTTCTTT. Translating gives CASSLVAPYTEAFF.

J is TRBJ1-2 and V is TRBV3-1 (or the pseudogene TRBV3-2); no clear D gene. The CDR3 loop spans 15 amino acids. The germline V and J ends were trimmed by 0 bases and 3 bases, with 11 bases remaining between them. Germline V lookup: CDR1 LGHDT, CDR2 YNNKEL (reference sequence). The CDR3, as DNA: TGTGCCAGCAGCCAAGAGGCGGTCCCCCACTATGGCTACACCTTC. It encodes CASSQEAVPHYGYTF.

Here the CDR3 DNA reads TGTGCCAGCAGTCTCCGGGACAGGATTTATAGCAATCAGCCCCAGCATTTT. This encodes CASSLRDRIYSNQPQHF. The chain links TRBV6-6 to TRBJ1-5; TRBD1 matches 8 bases. This CDR3 comprises 17 residues. The V gene's germline CDR1 is MNHNY and CDR2 SVGAGI (reference sequence). V lost 5 bases, J lost 0 bases, and 9 bases stayed unmatched.

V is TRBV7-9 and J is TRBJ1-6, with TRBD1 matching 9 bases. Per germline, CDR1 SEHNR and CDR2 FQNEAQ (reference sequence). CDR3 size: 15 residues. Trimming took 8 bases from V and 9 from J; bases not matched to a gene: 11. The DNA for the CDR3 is TGTGCCAGCGGTCCCCCCGGGACAGGGTTTTCACCCCTCCACTTT. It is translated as CASGPPGTGFSPLHF.

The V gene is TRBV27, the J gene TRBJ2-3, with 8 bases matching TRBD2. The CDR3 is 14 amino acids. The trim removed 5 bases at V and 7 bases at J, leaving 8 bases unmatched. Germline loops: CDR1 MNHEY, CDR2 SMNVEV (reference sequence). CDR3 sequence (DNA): TGTGCCAGCAGTCCCGGGGGGGGAGGGTATACGCAGTATTTT. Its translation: CASSPGGGGYTQYF.

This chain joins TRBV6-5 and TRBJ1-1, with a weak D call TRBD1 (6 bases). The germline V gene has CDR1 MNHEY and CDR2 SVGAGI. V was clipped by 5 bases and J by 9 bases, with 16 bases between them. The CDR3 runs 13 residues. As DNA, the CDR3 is TGTGCCAGCAGTACTACCTTCCAGGGGCAAGCTTTCTTT. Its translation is CASSTTFQGQAFF.

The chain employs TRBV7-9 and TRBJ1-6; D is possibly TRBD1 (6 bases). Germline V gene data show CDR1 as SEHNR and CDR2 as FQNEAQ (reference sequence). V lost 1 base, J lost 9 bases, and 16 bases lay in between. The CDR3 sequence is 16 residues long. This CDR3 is CASSLVGGAGSSPLHF. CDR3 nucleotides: TGTGCCAGCAGCTTAGTAGGGGGGGCAGGGAGTTCACCCCTCCACTTT.

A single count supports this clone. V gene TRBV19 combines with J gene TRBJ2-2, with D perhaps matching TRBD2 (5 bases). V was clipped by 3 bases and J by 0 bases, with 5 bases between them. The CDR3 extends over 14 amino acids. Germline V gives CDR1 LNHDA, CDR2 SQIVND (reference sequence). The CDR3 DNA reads TGTGCCAGTAGTATTAGCGCGAACACCGGGGAGCTGTTTTTT. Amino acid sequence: CASSISANTGELFF.

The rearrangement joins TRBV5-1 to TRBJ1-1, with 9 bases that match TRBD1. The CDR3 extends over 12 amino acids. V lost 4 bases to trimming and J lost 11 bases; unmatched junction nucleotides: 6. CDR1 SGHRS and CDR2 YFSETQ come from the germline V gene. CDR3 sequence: CASSREQGAAFF. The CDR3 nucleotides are TGCGCCAGCAGCCGCGAACAGGGGGCGGCTTTCTTT.

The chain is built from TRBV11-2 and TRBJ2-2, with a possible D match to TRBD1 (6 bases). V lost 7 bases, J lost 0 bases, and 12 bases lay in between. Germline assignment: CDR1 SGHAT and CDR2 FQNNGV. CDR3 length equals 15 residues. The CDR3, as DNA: TGTGCCAGCATTGGGGGCGCTTCGAACACCGGGGAGCTGTTTTTT. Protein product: CASIGGASNTGELFF.

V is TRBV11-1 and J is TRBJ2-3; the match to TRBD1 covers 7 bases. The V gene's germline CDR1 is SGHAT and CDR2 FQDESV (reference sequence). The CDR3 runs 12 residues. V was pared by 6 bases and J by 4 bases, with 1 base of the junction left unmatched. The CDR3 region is CASSQGADTQYF. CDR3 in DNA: TGTGCCAGCAGTCAGGGGGCAGATACGCAGTATTTT.

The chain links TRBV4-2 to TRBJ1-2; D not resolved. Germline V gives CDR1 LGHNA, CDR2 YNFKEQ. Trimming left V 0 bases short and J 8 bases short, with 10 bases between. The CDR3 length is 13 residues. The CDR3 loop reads CASSQDRRGGYTF. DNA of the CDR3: TGTGCCAGCAGCCAAGACAGGCGTGGAGGCTACACCTTC.

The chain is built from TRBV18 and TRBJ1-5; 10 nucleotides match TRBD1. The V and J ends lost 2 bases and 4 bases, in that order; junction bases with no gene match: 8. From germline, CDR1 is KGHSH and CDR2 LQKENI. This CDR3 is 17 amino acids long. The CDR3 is CASSPGTGVLRNQPQHF. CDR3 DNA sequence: TGTGCCAGCTCACCAGGGACAGGGGTTCTTCGTAATCAGCCCCAGCATTTT.

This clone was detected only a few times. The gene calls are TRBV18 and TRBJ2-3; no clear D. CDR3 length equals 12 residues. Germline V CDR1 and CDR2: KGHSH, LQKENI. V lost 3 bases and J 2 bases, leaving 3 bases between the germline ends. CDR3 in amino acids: CASSPYTDTQYF. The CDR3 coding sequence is TGTGCCAGCTCACCGTACACAGATACGCAGTATTTT.